This paragraph covers one TCR beta chain sequence. Its matching antigen is unknown. CDR1 and CDR2 from the germline V gene are MNHNS and SASEGT. The J segment lost 5 bases and the V segment lost 6 bases, leaving 7 bases of the junction unmatched. The CDR3 spans 15 residues. The data were obtained in a study of graft-versus-host responses after intestinal transplantation. Overall study: The study gave all recipients anti-thymocyte globulin induction, then tacrolimus and steroids for approximately 3 years. Notes on the study in general: Analysis identified GvH clones in recipient marrow, with some appearing first in ileum or blood. When patients had graft-donor T cell macrochimerism, their allografts held high graft-versus-host to host-versus-graft clonal ratios.

Some clones are missing from TCRdb's copy, which holds only in-frame ones; the method was immunoSEQ multiplex PCR. The sample holds fewer than 45,000 clones, 90% to 95% seen once. The chain combines TRBV6-1 with TRBJ2-7; 13 nucleotides match TRBD2. The sequences come from PBMCs, collected 16 days after intestinal transplant. This receptor was obtained from a human patient who received an intestinal transplant, so some T cells may come from the graft donor. CDR3 DNA: TGTGCCAGCAGCACACGAGGACTAGCGGGAGACGAGCAGTACTTC. Translated, it gives CASSTRGLAGDEQYF.